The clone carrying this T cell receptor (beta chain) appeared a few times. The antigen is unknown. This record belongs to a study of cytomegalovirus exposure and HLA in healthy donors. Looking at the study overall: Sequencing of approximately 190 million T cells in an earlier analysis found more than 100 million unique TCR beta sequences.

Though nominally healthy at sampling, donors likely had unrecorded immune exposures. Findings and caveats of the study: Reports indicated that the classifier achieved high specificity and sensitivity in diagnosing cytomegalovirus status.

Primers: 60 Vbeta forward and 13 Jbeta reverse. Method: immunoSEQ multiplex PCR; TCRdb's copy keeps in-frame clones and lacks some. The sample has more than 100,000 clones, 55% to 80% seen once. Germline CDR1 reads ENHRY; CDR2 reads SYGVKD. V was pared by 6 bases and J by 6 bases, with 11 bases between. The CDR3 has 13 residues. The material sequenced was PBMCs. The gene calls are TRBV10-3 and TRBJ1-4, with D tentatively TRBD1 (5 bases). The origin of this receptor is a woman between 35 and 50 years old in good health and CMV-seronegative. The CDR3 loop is CAISSGGDEKLFF. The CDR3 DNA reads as TGTGCCATCAGCTCCGGGGGGGATGAAAAACTGTTTTTT.